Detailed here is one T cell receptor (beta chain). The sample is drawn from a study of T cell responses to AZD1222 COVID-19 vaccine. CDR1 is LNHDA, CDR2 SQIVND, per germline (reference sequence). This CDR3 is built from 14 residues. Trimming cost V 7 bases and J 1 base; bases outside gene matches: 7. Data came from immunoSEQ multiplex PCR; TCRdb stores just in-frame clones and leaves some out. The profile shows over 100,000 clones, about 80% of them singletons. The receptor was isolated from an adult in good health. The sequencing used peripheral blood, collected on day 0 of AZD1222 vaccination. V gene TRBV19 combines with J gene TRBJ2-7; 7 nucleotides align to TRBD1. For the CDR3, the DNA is TGTGCCAGTACCGATGGGGGACAGTCCTACGAGCAGTACTTC. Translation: CASTDGGQSYEQYF.